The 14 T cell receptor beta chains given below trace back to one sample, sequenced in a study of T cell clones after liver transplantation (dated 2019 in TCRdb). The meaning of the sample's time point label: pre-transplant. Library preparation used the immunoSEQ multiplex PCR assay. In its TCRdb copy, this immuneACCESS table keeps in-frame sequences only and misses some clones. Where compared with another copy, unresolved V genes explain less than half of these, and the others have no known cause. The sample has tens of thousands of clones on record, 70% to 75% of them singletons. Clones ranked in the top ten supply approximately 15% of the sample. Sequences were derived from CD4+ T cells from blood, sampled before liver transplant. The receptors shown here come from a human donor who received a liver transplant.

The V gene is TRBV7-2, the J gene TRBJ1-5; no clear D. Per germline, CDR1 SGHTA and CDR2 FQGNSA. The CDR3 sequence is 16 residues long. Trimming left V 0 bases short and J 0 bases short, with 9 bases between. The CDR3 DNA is TGTGCCAGCAGCTTAGCGGGCCCCCTTAGCAATCAGCCCCAGCATTTT. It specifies CASSLAGPLSNQPQHF.

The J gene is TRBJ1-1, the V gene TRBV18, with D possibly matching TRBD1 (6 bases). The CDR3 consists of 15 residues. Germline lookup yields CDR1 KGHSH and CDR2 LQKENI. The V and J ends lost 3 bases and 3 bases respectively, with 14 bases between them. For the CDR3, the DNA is TGTGCCAGCTCACCGAACAGGGAGAGGGACACTGAAGCTTTCTTT. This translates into CASSPNRERDTEAFF.

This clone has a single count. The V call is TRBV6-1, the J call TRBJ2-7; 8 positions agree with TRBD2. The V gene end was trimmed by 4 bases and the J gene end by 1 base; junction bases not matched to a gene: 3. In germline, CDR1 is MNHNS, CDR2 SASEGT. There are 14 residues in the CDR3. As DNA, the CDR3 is TGTGCCAGCAGTGGTCAGCGGGGGTCCTACGAGCAGTACTTC. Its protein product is CASSGQRGSYEQYF.

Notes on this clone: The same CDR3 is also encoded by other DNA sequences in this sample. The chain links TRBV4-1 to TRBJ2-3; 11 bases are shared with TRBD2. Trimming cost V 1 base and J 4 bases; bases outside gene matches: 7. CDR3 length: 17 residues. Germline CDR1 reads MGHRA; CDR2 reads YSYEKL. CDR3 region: CASSQGVAGGPADTQYF. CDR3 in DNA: TGCGCCAGCAGCCAAGGGGTAGCGGGGGGGCCGGCAGATACGCAGTATTTT.

CDR3 DNA sequence: TGTGCCAGCAGCCTGAGGGGACAGGGGGATAATTCACCCCTCCACTTT. Amino acid sequence: CASSLRGQGDNSPLHF. The rearrangement joins TRBV7-2 to TRBJ1-6; the match to TRBD1 covers 11 bases. The CDR3 has 16 amino acids. Per the germline V gene, CDR1 is SGHTA and CDR2 is FQGNSA. The trim removed 5 bases at V and 5 bases at J, leaving 5 bases unmatched. Full variable domain (missing parts from reference TRBV7-2 and TRBJ1-6): GAGVSQSPSNKVTEKGKDVELRCDPISGHTALYWYRQSLGQGLEFLIYFQGNSAPDKSGLPSDRFSAERTGGSVSTLTIQRTQQEDSAVYLCASSLRGQGDNSPLHFGNGTRLTVT.

The DNA for the CDR3 is TGTGCCAGCAGCTCACAGCGGGGGGCCTCCTACGAGCAGTACTTC. This translates into CASSSQRGASYEQYF. The chain links TRBV7-2 to TRBJ2-7; 9 nucleotides agree with TRBD2. In germline, CDR1 is SGHTA, CDR2 FQGNSA. The ends lost 4 bases at V and 0 bases at J; junction bases unmatched: 4. CDR3 length equals 15 residues.

The CDR3 coding sequence is TGCAGCGCCTCGGCGGCGGGGAATTCACCCCTCCACTTT. It specifies CSASAAGNSPLHF. This chain uses TRBV29-1 with TRBJ1-6; unclear D gene. Looked up from germline, CDR1 is SQVTM and CDR2 is ANQGSEA. Deletions cut 7 bases from V and 7 bases from J, with 14 bases between. The CDR3 has 13 amino acids.

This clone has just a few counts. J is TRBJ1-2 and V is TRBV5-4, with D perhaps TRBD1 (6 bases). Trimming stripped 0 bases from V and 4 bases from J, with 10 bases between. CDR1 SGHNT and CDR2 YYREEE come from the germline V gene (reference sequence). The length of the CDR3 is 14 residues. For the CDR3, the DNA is TGTGCCAGCAGCTTGGCCTTGACAGGCTATGGCTACACCTTC. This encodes CASSLALTGYGYTF.

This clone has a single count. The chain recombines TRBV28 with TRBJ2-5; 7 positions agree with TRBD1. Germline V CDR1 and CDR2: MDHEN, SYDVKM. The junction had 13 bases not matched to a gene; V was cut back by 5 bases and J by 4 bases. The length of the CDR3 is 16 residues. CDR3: CASSPTSDRVGETQYF. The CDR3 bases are TGTGCCAGCAGTCCAACCTCAGACAGGGTTGGAGAGACCCAGTACTTC.

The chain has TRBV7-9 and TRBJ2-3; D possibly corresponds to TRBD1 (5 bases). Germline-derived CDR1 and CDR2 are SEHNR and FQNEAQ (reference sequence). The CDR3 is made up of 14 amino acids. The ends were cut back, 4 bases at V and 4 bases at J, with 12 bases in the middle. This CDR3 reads CASSSRGSADTQYF. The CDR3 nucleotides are TGTGCCAGCAGCTCAAGGGGATCGGCAGATACGCAGTATTTT.

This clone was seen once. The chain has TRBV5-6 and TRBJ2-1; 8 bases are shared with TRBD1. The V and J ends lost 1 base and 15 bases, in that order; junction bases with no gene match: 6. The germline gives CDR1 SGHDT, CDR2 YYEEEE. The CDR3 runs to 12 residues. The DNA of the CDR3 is TGTGCCAGCAGCTTGCTGGCAGGGGGCCGGTTCTTC. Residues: CASSLLAGGRFF.

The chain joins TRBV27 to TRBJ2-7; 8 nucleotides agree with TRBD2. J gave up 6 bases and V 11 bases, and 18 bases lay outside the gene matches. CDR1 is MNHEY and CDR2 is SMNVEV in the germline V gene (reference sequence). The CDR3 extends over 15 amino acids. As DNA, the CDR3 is TGTGCCTCCGGGGGGCTAGCGGGTATGGAAGGCGAGCAGTACTTC. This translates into CASGGLAGMEGEQYF.

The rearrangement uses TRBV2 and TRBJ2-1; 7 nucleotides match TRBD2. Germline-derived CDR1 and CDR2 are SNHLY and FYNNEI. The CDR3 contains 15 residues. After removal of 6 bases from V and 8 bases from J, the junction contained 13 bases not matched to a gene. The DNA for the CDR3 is TGTGCCAGCAGGGGGGAGGGGTTGAGGAGGGATGAGCAGTTCTTC. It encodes CASRGEGLRRDEQFF.

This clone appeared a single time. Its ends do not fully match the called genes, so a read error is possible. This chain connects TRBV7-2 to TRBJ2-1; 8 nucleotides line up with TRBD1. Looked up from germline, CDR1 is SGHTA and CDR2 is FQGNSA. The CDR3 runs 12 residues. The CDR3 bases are TGTGCCAGCAACCCAGGACAGGGTAGGATGGTCTTC. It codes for CASNPGQGRMVF.